This T cell receptor (beta chain) comes out of a study of T cells in Graves' hyperthyroidism and ophthalmopathy. Study conclusions and caveats: Ophthalmopathy was distinguished from stable hyperthyroidism by 13 V-J signatures. Onset of ophthalmopathy came a median roughly 6 months after the model predicted it. Most thyroid clonotypes expanded above 0.001 were also detected in blood.

The germline CDR1 and CDR2 sequences are SGHAT and FQNNGV. Trimming pared 0 bases from V and 4 bases from J, leaving 3 bases between. The CDR3 length is 13 residues. Stable disease denoted Graves' hyperthyroidism without ophthalmopathy progression within 18 months. The table lists this clonotype with many counts. Its target is unknown. It was RNA transcripts that yielded the amplified TCR beta CDR3 regions. Primed by the HTBI set, a first-round RT-PCR was run on the TCR CDR3. One entry per CDR3 protein, called by TCRdb with MiXCR from the multiplex PCR reads. The sample lists 350,000 to 400,000 distinct CDR3 sequences; roughly 19% were seen once.

The receptor's source is a woman aged 18-29 years with Graves' hyperthyroidism. Source material: blood. This rearrangement joins TRBV11-2 to TRBJ2-2; D gene ambiguous. The CDR3 sequence: CASSLEATGELFF. The CDR3 nucleotides read TGTGCCAGCAGCTTAGAAGCCACCGGGGAGCTGTTTTTT.